The 18 T cell receptor beta chains reported below all come from one sample, sequenced in a study of T cells in Graves' hyperthyroidism and ophthalmopathy. The source material, RNA transcripts, was used to amplify TCR beta CDR3 regions. TCR CDR3 underwent first-round RT-PCR with the HTBI primer set. TCRdb fed the multiplex PCR reads into MiXCR, producing one record per CDR3 protein. The sample holds 530,000 or so distinct CDR3 sequences; more than 45% are singletons and the top ten take about 8%. The sequenced material came from peripheral blood or thyroid tissue (not recorded which). The receptor source for this set is a woman younger than 30 with Graves' hyperthyroidism.

The rearrangement joins TRBV19 to TRBJ2-2; 12 bases agree with TRBD2. The CDR3 extends over 20 amino acids. Germline-derived CDR1 and CDR2 are LNHDA and SQIVND (reference sequence). The trim removed 5 bases at V and 7 bases at J, leaving 20 bases unmatched. The CDR3 DNA is TGTGCCAGTAGTGTGGGACAGGACCGACTAGCGGGAGATAAAGACGGGGAGCTGTTTTTT. Amino acids: CASSVGQDRLAGDKDGELFF.

The rearrangement joins TRBV7-2 to TRBJ2-5; a weak D match, TRBD1 (6 bases). The germline V gene encodes CDR1 SGHTA and CDR2 FQGNSA. Trimming stripped 6 bases from V and 1 base from J, with 15 bases between. This CDR3 contains 15 residues. The CDR3 region is CASSRRTDLQETQYF. DNA of the CDR3: TGTGCCAGCAGTAGAAGGACAGACCTCCAAGAGACCCAGTACTTC.

With respect to this clonotype: Compared with germline, one end of the junction differs, possibly owing to a read error. The J gene is TRBJ1-5, the V gene TRBV7-2; D remains ambiguous. CDR1 is SGHTA, CDR2 FQGNSA, per germline. The CDR3 spans 15 residues. DNA for the CDR3: TGCGCCAGCAGCTTAAGCGGGAGAGGTAGTGAGACCCAGCATTTT. Translated: CASSLSGRGSETQHF.

The J gene is TRBJ1-2, the V gene TRBV29-1, with 11 bases aligning to TRBD1. The CDR3 covers 13 residues. With 8 bases clipped from V and 8 bases from J, the junction kept 10 bases outside the gene matches. Per germline, CDR1 SQVTM and CDR2 ANQGSEA. The CDR3 region has the DNA TGCAGCACCCCTGGACAGGGGGCGTTAGGCTACACCTTC. This sequence encodes CSTPGQGALGYTF.

The rearrangement uses TRBV19 and TRBJ2-3; perhaps TRBD1 as D (5 bases). The V gene lost 3 bases and the J gene lost 2 bases, with 18 bases spanning the gap. This CDR3 region has 17 residues. Germline V gene data show CDR1 as LNHDA and CDR2 as SQIVND (reference sequence). The CDR3 DNA follows: TGTGCCAGTAGTATCTGGGTGAGTCGGACACACACAGATACGCAGTATTTT. Translating gives CASSIWVSRTHTDTQYF.

The chain couples TRBV20-1 to TRBJ1-2, with TRBD1 matching over 9 bases. Losses at the gene ends were 4 bases for V and 7 bases for J; bases not matched to a gene: 7. Germline V gene sequence: CDR1 DFQATT, CDR2 SNEGSKA (reference sequence). The CDR3 runs 13 residues. DNA of the CDR3: TGCAGTGCTAATGGACAGGGGTCGAGTGGCTACACCTTC. It translates to CSANGQGSSGYTF.

This clonotype came up a few times. The gene calls are TRBV6-2 or TRBV6-3 and TRBJ1-1, with no clear D. CDR1 is MNHEY, CDR2 SVGEGT, per germline. The length of the CDR3 is 12 residues. V was cut by 4 bases and J by 2 bases, with 5 bases left in between. The CDR3 nucleotides are TGTGCCAGCAGTTTAATAAACACTGAAGCTTTCTTT. Translated, it gives CASSLINTEAFF.

This clonotype showed up many times. The chain couples TRBV20-1 to TRBJ2-7, with TRBD2 matching 10 bases. The germline gives CDR1 DFQATT, CDR2 SNEGSKA (reference sequence). J lost 4 bases, V lost 2 bases, and 11 bases had no gene match. The CDR3 runs 16 residues. The CDR3 region has the DNA TGCAGTGCTAGACCCCCTAGCGGGAGTTCTGTATACGAGCAGTACTTC. Amino acid sequence: CSARPPSGSSVYEQYF.

This clonotype has only a few counts. This may arise from a read error, as a much more abundant clone is one base away. The rearrangement uses TRBV6-1 and TRBJ1-2; 7 bases are shared with TRBD1. V gave up 6 bases and J gave up 4 bases; unmatched junction bases: 5. The germline gives CDR1 MNHNS, CDR2 SASEGT. CDR3 length: 13 residues. CDR3 sequence: CASRHRDSYGYTF. Written as DNA, the CDR3 is TGTGCCAGCAGACACCGGGACAGCTATGGCTACACCTTC.

V gene TRBV4-1 combines with J gene TRBJ2-2; TRBD2 aligns across 7 bases. V lost 2 bases and J lost 1; bases outside the gene matches: 4. The CDR3 totals 16 residues. Germline V gives CDR1 MGHRA, CDR2 YSYEKL. This chain's CDR3 is CASSQIPSGNTGELFF. The CDR3 region has the DNA TGCGCCAGCAGCCAAATCCCTAGCGGGAACACCGGGGAGCTGTTTTTT.

This clonotype was detected ten times or more. The V gene is TRBV10-2, the J gene TRBJ2-7, with TRBD2 matching over 9 bases. The CDR3 runs 14 residues. V was clipped by 5 bases and J by 0 bases; unmatched bases: 2. CDR1 is WSHSY, CDR2 SAAADI, per germline. DNA of the CDR3: TGCGCCAGCAGTCTAGCGGGACTCTCCTACGAGCAGTACTTC. This translates into CASSLAGLSYEQYF.

The V and J genes are TRBV3-1 and TRBJ1-1; the D gene is possibly TRBD1 (5 bases). Trimming cost V 5 bases and J 3 bases, with 13 bases left between them. Per germline, CDR1 LGHDT and CDR2 YNNKEL (reference sequence). CDR3 size: 14 residues. The CDR3 nucleotides read TGTGCCAGCAGCTCGCCTGCGGGGGACACTGAAGCTTTCTTT. Translation gives CASSSPAGDTEAFF.

This clonotype was counted at least ten times. This sequence joins TRBV25-1 and TRBJ1-2; D ambiguous. Germline CDR1 is MGHDK and CDR2 is SYGVNS. This CDR3 has 14 residues. Trimming cost V 0 bases and J 2 bases, with 7 bases left between them. CDR3 sequence (DNA): TGTGCCAGCAGTGAATATTACGGGAACTATGGCTACACCTTC. Amino acids: CASSEYYGNYGYTF.

The V and J genes are TRBV15 and TRBJ2-7; TRBD2 aligns across 11 bases. The CDR3 is made up of 16 amino acids. Germline V gene sequence: CDR1 LNHNV, CDR2 YYDKDF (reference sequence). V trimming: 4 bases; J trimming: 7 bases; junction bases outside the gene matches: 12. The CDR3 bases are TGTGCCACCAGCAAAGGACTAGCGGGCAACTACAATGAGCAGTACTTC. This sequence encodes CATSKGLAGNYNEQYF.

This clonotype was seen repeatedly, ten times or more. This rearrangement joins TRBV29-1 to TRBJ2-5; no firm D call. Germline lookup yields CDR1 SQVTM and CDR2 ANQGSEA. CDR3 length: 12 amino acids. The V end was cut by 4 bases, the J end by 1 base, with 7 bases between. For the CDR3, the DNA is TGCAGCGTTGGCAGATTCCAAGAGACCCAGTACTTC. It codes for CSVGRFQETQYF. Full variable domain (outside the CDR3, taken from reference TRBV29-1 and TRBJ2-5): SAVISQKPSRDICQRGTSLTIQCQVDSQVTMMFWYRQQPGQSLTLIATANQGSEATYESGFVIDKFPISRPNLTFSTLTVSNMSPEDSSIYLCSVGRFQETQYFGPGTRLLVL.

The rearrangement uses TRBV20-1 and TRBJ1-1; D unresolved. Trimming stripped 1 base from V and 1 base from J, with 19 bases between. The germline gives CDR1 DFQATT, CDR2 SNEGSKA (reference sequence). The CDR3 consists of 17 residues. In nucleotides, the CDR3 is TGCAGTGCTAGAGTCAGCAGCCGGAACCGACAGAACACTGAAGCTTTCTTT. The encoded protein is CSARVSSRNRQNTEAFF.

V usage is TRBV27 and J usage is TRBJ1-4; no clear D gene. Germline assignment: CDR1 MNHEY and CDR2 SMNVEV (reference sequence). The CDR3 is 16 amino acids. Between the trimmed V and J ends, which lost 0 bases and 0 bases, there was a span of 8 bases. The CDR3 here is CASSLSGFATNEKLFF. The CDR3 nucleotides read TGTGCCAGCAGTTTATCGGGGTTTGCAACTAATGAAAAACTGTTTTTT.

V gene TRBV29-1 combines with J gene TRBJ2-7; D call uncertain. CDR1 is SQVTM and CDR2 is ANQGSEA in the germline V gene. Trimming stripped 3 bases from V and 7 bases from J, with 10 bases between. The CDR3 sequence is 11 residues long. Here the CDR3 DNA reads TGCAGCGTTGACAGTTACAATGAGCAGTACTTC. It specifies CSVDSYNEQYF.